The 30 T cell receptor beta chains listed next were all sequenced from one sample in a study of blood T cells in healthy people across ages. Sample-barcoded 5' priming and a J-beta primer mix drove a second PCR of about 6 to 12 cycles. MiXCR, applied by TCRdb to the 5' RACE reads, yields one record per CDR3 protein. Of about 1.8 million distinct CDR3 sequences in the sample, 49% were seen once. Sequenced: blood. The receptors derive from a middle-aged woman in good health.

This chain links TRBV6-2 or TRBV6-3 with TRBJ2-5; D is unresolved. V lost 6 bases, J lost 4 bases, and 15 bases lay in between. CDR1 and CDR2 (germline): MNHEY, SVGEGT. This CDR3 is 14 amino acids long. CDR3 nucleotides: TGTGCCAGCAGCGACACCGCGTTCCGAGAGACCCAGTACTTC. Its translation: CASSDTAFRETQYF.

The gene calls are TRBV20-1 and TRBJ1-5; no clear D. The CDR3 extends over 13 amino acids. Per the germline V gene, CDR1 is DFQATT and CDR2 is SNEGSKA (reference sequence). V was cut by 6 bases and J by 4 bases, with 13 bases left in between. CDR3 sequence (DNA): TGCAGTGCCCTCGGAGTTACAAATCAGCCCCAGCATTTT. Translation gives CSALGVTNQPQHF.

The chain carries TRBV6-6 and TRBJ2-5, with TRBD1 matching 9 bases. The end of the DNA fits TRBJ2-4 better, so the J call may be wrong. There are 13 residues in the CDR3. Germline loops: CDR1 MNHNY, CDR2 SVGAGI (reference sequence). The CDR3 DNA sequence: TGTGCCTGCCAGGGGACAGGGAAGAACATTCAGTACTTC. Translated: CACQGTGKNIQYF.

This clonotype was recorded a few times. V and J are TRBV28 and TRBJ2-1, with TRBD1 identical over 7 bases. In germline, CDR1 is MDHEN, CDR2 SYDVKM. V trimming: 5 bases; J trimming: 3 bases; junction bases outside the gene matches: 4. CDR3 size: 14 residues. In nucleotides, the CDR3 is TGTGCCAGCAGTATCGGACAGGTCTACAATGAGCAGTTCTTC. Its translation is CASSIGQVYNEQFF.

The chain combines TRBV2 with TRBJ2-5; TRBD2 agrees at 7 bases. The J segment lost 7 bases and the V segment lost 4 bases, leaving 6 bases of the junction unmatched. CDR3 length: 13 residues. Germline CDR1 SNHLY, CDR2 FYNNEI. The CDR3 DNA sequence: TGTGCCAGCAGTGTAGGACTAGATGCGACCCAGTACTTC. Residues: CASSVGLDATQYF.

This clonotype was seen a few times. The chain uses TRBV6-2 or TRBV6-3 and TRBJ2-7; the D call may be TRBD1 or TRBD2 (5 bases each). V lost 7 bases and J 2 bases, leaving 18 bases between the germline ends. The germline gives CDR1 MNHEY, CDR2 SVGEGT. The CDR3 extends over 15 amino acids. The CDR3 is CASNPRGSFAYEQYF. CDR3 sequence (DNA): TGTGCCAGCAACCCGAGGGGCTCGTTCGCCTACGAGCAGTACTTC.

The V and J genes are TRBV5-6 and TRBJ2-5; 7 bases fit TRBD2. CDR3 size: 16 residues. J gave up 5 bases and V 3 bases, and 13 bases lay outside the gene matches. Germline-derived CDR1 and CDR2 are SGHDT and YYEEEE. The CDR3 spells CASSSAMGGDWETQYF. For the CDR3, the DNA is TGTGCCAGCAGCTCGGCCATGGGGGGGGACTGGGAGACCCAGTACTTC.

The V gene is TRBV3-1, the J gene TRBJ2-1, with 11 bases that match TRBD2. The junction had 7 bases not matched to a gene; V was cut back by 5 bases and J by 4 bases. Germline V gives CDR1 LGHDT, CDR2 YNNKEL (reference sequence). The CDR3 loop spans 16 amino acids. CDR3 residues: CASSSTSGGRYNEQFF. For the CDR3, the DNA is TGTGCCAGCAGCTCCACTAGCGGGGGCCGATACAATGAGCAGTTCTTC.

The chain links TRBV29-1 to TRBJ2-5; perhaps TRBD2 as D (5 bases). Trimming took off 6 bases at V and 5 bases at J, with 19 bases between the two ends. The CDR3 loop spans 14 amino acids. From germline, CDR1 is SQVTM and CDR2 ANQGSEA. DNA of the CDR3: TGCAGCGTCACCCCTCTGGGCCGAGGGGAGACCCAGTACTTC. Its translation is CSVTPLGRGETQYF.

The gene calls are TRBV15 and TRBJ2-3, with D perhaps matching TRBD2 (5 bases). The V end lost 3 bases, the J end lost 1 base, and 11 bases lay between the germline ends. The CDR3 is 15 residues long. Germline V gives CDR1 LNHNV, CDR2 YYDKDF (reference sequence). CDR3 amino acids: CATSRVGLRTDTQYF. As DNA, the CDR3 is TGTGCCACCAGCAGGGTCGGACTTCGCACAGATACGCAGTATTTT.

The rearrangement uses TRBV18 and TRBJ2-3; a possible D gene is TRBD1 (6 bases). V gave up 1 base and J gave up 4 bases, with 9 bases separating them. This CDR3 comprises 14 residues. Germline CDR1 is KGHSH and CDR2 is LQKENI. CDR3: CASSPRTDADTQYF. The CDR3 nucleotides are TGTGCCAGCTCACCACGGACAGATGCAGATACGCAGTATTTT.

This clonotype occurred a few times. The chain couples TRBV20-1 to TRBJ2-5, with D perhaps matching TRBD1 or TRBD2 (5 bases each). CDR1 is DFQATT, CDR2 SNEGSKA, per germline (reference sequence). The V and J ends lost 4 bases and 1 base respectively, with 13 bases between them. CDR3 length equals 14 residues. CDR3 DNA sequence: TGCAGTGCTATCCCCTGGGGGATCCAAGAGACCCAGTACTTC. It is translated as CSAIPWGIQETQYF.

This clonotype was observed a handful of times. The J gene is TRBJ1-2, the V gene TRBV4-3; D is unclear. Germline CDR1 LGHNA, CDR2 YSLEER. V lost 1 base, J lost 5 bases, and 14 bases lay in between. The CDR3 has 15 amino acids. In nucleotides, the CDR3 is TGCGCCAGCAGCCAAGCCCGAGAGGGCGTATATGGCTACACCTTC. Translated: CASSQAREGVYGYTF.

V is TRBV29-1 and J is TRBJ1-2; D gene uncertain. The CDR3 covers 11 residues. The germline V gene has CDR1 SQVTM and CDR2 ANQGSEA. V lost 7 bases, J lost 0 bases, and 6 bases lay in between. The CDR3 is CSGVSNYGYTF. The CDR3 DNA follows: TGCAGCGGTGTTTCTAACTATGGCTACACCTTC. Looking up the rest from reference TRBV29-1 and TRBJ1-2 gives the full variable domain: SAVISQKPSRDICQRGTSLTIQCQVDSQVTMMFWYRQQPGQSLTLIATANQGSEATYESGFVIDKFPISRPNLTFSTLTVSNMSPEDSSIYLCSGVSNYGYTFGSGTRLTVV.

The chain carries TRBV20-1 and TRBJ1-5; 8 bases are shared with TRBD1. This CDR3 region has 15 residues. V trimming: 0 bases; J trimming: 7 bases; junction bases outside the gene matches: 8. Per the germline V gene, CDR1 is DFQATT and CDR2 is SNEGSKA (reference sequence). This chain's CDR3 is CSARDHRGDRQPQHF. The CDR3 bases are TGCAGTGCTAGAGATCACAGGGGGGATAGACAGCCCCAGCATTTT.

V is TRBV7-2 and J is TRBJ1-6; no clear D. The length of the CDR3 is 13 residues. Trimming cost V 3 bases and J 14 bases, with 14 bases left between them. Germline lookup yields CDR1 SGHTA and CDR2 FQGNSA. Written as DNA, the CDR3 is TGTGCCAGCAGCTTGGAGACTTTGGGAGCCCTCCACTTT. Translation: CASSLETLGALHF.

The chain recombines TRBV9 with TRBJ2-7; D may be TRBD1 (6 bases). This CDR3 has 15 residues. Trimming pared 0 bases from V and 6 bases from J, leaving 16 bases between. Per germline, CDR1 SGDLS and CDR2 YYNGEE. The CDR3 nucleotides are TGTGCCAGCAGCGTAGGCCACAGGGATGGTTGCGAGCAGTACTTC. This translates into CASSVGHRDGCEQYF.

This chain links TRBV5-5 with TRBJ2-3; D tentatively reads TRBD1 or TRBD2 (5 bases each). The germline V and J ends were trimmed by 2 bases and 4 bases, with 11 bases remaining between them. Germline CDR1 reads SGHKS; CDR2 reads YYEKEE (reference sequence). The CDR3 is 14 residues long. The CDR3 nucleotides read TGTGCCAGCAGCTTTGGGGACCGCCCAGATACGCAGTATTTT. It translates to CASSFGDRPDTQYF.

In its sample, this clonotype was seen a few times. The chain is built from TRBV4-2 and TRBJ1-2; no clear D gene. V lost 4 bases and J 6 bases, leaving 15 bases between the germline ends. Germline assignment: CDR1 LGHNA and CDR2 YNFKEQ. This CDR3 region has 14 residues. The CDR3 nucleotides read TGTGCCAGCAGCCTACATCAGGTGTACGATGGCTACACCTTC. This sequence encodes CASSLHQVYDGYTF.

The chain recombines TRBV4-3 with TRBJ2-7, with D unresolved. The CDR3 covers 16 residues. The germline V and J ends were trimmed by 0 bases and 3 bases, with 15 bases remaining between them. Germline V lookup: CDR1 LGHNA, CDR2 YSLEER. The CDR3, as DNA: TGCGCCAGCAGCCAAGATTGGGGAAACAGAGTCTACGAGCAGTACTTC. This sequence encodes CASSQDWGNRVYEQYF.

The chain carries TRBV20-1 and TRBJ2-5, with TRBD1 identical over 7 bases. The DNA end is a closer match to TRBJ2-7, so the J assignment may be wrong. CDR3 length equals 11 residues. Germline V gene sequence: CDR1 DFQATT, CDR2 SNEGSKA (reference sequence). CDR3 DNA sequence: TGCAGTGCAAACAGGGGAGACGAGCAGTACTTC. Translated: CSANRGDEQYF.

The V gene is TRBV27, the J gene TRBJ2-7; the match to TRBD2 covers 10 bases. CDR1 MNHEY and CDR2 SMNVEV come from the germline V gene (reference sequence). V was clipped by 6 bases and J by 3 bases; unmatched bases: 8. The CDR3 is made up of 15 amino acids. This chain's CDR3 is CASSPWTSGYYEQYF. The CDR3 nucleotides read TGTGCCAGCAGCCCTTGGACTAGCGGATACTACGAGCAGTACTTC.

V gene TRBV5-6 combines with J gene TRBJ1-2; D may be TRBD1 (6 bases). V lost 2 bases and J lost 4, with 27 bases in between. The germline V gene has CDR1 SGHDT and CDR2 YYEEEE. The CDR3 has 19 residues. The CDR3 loop is CASSLQTGLSLLVRYGYTF. The DNA for the CDR3 is TGTGCCAGCAGCTTACAAACAGGGCTCAGTTTGTTGGTTCGCTATGGCTACACCTTC. The entire variable domain, with the rest obtained from reference TRBV5-6 and TRBJ1-2, is as follows: DAGVTQSPTHLIKTRGQQVTLRCSPKSGHDTVSWYQQALGQGPQFIFQYYEEEERQRGNFPDRFSGHQFPNYSSELNVNALLLGDSALYLCASSLQTGLSLLVRYGYTFGSGTRLTVV.

This clonotype was counted a few times. The chain employs TRBV27 and TRBJ2-4; TRBD1 matches at 8 bases. Looked up from germline, CDR1 is MNHEY and CDR2 is SMNVEV (reference sequence). With V trimmed by 3 bases and J by 13 bases, 11 bases remained unmatched. The CDR3 loop spans 14 amino acids. In DNA form, the CDR3 reads TGTGCCAGCAGTTTCCGGCAGGGGGCCCAAGAGCAGTACTTC. Translation: CASSFRQGAQEQYF.

The rearrangement uses TRBV20-1 and TRBJ1-2; perhaps TRBD1 as D (5 bases). Deletions cut 2 bases from V and 0 bases from J, with 10 bases between. Germline V CDR1 and CDR2: DFQATT, SNEGSKA (reference sequence). The CDR3 has 14 residues. This CDR3 reads CSARQGGPNYGYTF. The CDR3 DNA reads TGCAGTGCTAGACAGGGTGGTCCTAACTATGGCTACACCTTC.

The chain combines TRBV27 with TRBJ1-5; 8 bases agree with TRBD1. Germline V gives CDR1 MNHEY, CDR2 SMNVEV (reference sequence). This CDR3 is built from 18 residues. V lost 5 bases to trimming and J lost 5 bases; unmatched junction nucleotides: 17. The CDR3 DNA follows: TGTGCCAGCAGTATTATGATTGGGGACAGGCGGTCCGATCAGCCCCAGCATTTT. It yields the protein CASSIMIGDRRSDQPQHF.

This clonotype was found a few times. This rearrangement joins TRBV7-2 to TRBJ1-1; D is ambiguous. The CDR3 is 14 amino acids. V dropped 3 bases and J dropped 0 bases, with 8 bases sitting between them. Germline values: CDR1 SGHTA, CDR2 FQGNSA. This CDR3 reads CASSLGNMNTEAFF. The CDR3 nucleotides read TGTGCCAGCAGCTTGGGCAACATGAACACTGAAGCTTTCTTT.

The chain is built from TRBV25-1 and TRBJ2-6, with TRBD2 matching over 8 bases. The germline gives CDR1 MGHDK, CDR2 SYGVNS. The CDR3 is made up of 20 amino acids. Unmatched junction bases numbered 14, after V lost 4 bases and J lost 0 bases. The chain's CDR3 is CASSGPLSGGGSSGANVLTF. CDR3 DNA: TGTGCCAGCAGTGGACCGCTCAGCGGGGGCGGAAGCTCTGGGGCCAACGTCCTGACTTTC.

The chain carries TRBV20-1 and TRBJ2-5; the match to TRBD2 covers 9 bases. This CDR3 contains 15 residues. In germline, CDR1 is DFQATT, CDR2 SNEGSKA (reference sequence). The V gene end was trimmed by 0 bases and the J gene end by 4 bases; junction bases not matched to a gene: 6. The CDR3 reads CSARDPSGVRETQYF. In DNA, the CDR3 is TGCAGTGCTAGAGATCCTAGCGGGGTTCGAGAGACCCAGTACTTC.

The CDR3 DNA reads TGCGCCAGCAGAATTGGGGACACTGAAGCTTTCTTT. Amino acid sequence: CASRIGDTEAFF. V and J are TRBV5-1 and TRBJ1-1; no firm D call. There are 12 residues in the CDR3. The germline gives CDR1 SGHRS, CDR2 YFSETQ. Trimming shortened V by 5 bases and J by 3 bases, and 8 bases separated the two germline ends.